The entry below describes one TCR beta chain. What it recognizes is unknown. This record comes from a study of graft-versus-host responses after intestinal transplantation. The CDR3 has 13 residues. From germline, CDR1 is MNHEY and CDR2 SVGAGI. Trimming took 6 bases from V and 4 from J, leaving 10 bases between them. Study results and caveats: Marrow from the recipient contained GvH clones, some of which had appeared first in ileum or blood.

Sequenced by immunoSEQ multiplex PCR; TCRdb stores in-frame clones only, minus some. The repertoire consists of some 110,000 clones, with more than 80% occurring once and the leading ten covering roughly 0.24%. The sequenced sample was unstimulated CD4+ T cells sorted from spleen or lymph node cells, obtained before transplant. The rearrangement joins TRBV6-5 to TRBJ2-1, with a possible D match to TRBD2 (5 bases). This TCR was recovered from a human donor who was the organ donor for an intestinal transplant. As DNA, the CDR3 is TGTGCCAGCAGGGGAGCGGTTTACAATGAGCAGTTCTTC. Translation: CASRGAVYNEQFF.